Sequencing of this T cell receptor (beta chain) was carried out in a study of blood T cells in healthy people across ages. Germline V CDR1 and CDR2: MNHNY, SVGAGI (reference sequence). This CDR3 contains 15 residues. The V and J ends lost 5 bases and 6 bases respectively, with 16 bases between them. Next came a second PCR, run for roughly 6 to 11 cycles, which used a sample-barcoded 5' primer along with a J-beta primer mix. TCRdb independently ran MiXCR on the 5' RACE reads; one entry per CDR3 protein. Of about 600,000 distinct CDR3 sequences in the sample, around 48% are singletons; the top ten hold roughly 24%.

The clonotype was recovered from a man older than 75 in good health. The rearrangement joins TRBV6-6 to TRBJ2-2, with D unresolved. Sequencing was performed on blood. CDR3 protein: CASSVQGNQAGELFF. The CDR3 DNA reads TGTGCCAGCAGTGTCCAAGGTAACCAGGCCGGGGAGCTGTTTTTT.